The 28 T cell receptor beta chains listed next were all sequenced from one sample in a study of T-cell reconstitution after alpha-beta-depleted transplantation in children. Researchers prepared the TCRbeta library using unique molecular identifiers, the study reports. TCRdb re-derived calls from the PCR reads in MiXCR, one entry per CDR3 protein. The sample has 100,000 to 120,000 distinct CDR3 sequences; approximately 10% are singletons. The sample was PBMCs from the stem cell graft donor, taken from the stem cell graft. The receptor source for this set is a human donor who donated a stem cell graft to a child with acute lymphoblastic leukemia.

The chain has TRBV5-1 and TRBJ2-7; 15 nucleotides match TRBD2. In germline, CDR1 is SGHRS, CDR2 YFSETQ. This CDR3 is 16 amino acids long. Losses at the gene ends were 0 bases for V and 4 bases for J; bases not matched to a gene: 2. DNA for the CDR3: TGCGCCAGCAGCTTGGCCGGGACTAGCGGGAGGTACGAGCAGTACTTC. Residues: CASSLAGTSGRYEQYF.

The rearrangement joins TRBV12-3 or TRBV12-4 to TRBJ2-3; D might be TRBD1 (6 bases). The CDR3 runs 15 residues. V was shortened by 4 bases and J by 0 bases, with 11 bases between the two germline ends. As DNA, the CDR3 is TGTGCCAGCAGTTCCGGGACACTTAGCACAGATACGCAGTATTTT. Its translation: CASSSGTLSTDTQYF.

This clonotype was counted many times. The chain recombines TRBV4-3 with TRBJ1-5, with a possible D match to TRBD1 (6 bases). Germline V gives CDR1 LGHNA, CDR2 YSLEER. Trimming took 0 bases from V and 0 from J, leaving 15 bases between them. The CDR3 loop spans 18 amino acids. The CDR3 region has the DNA TGCGCCAGCAGCCAAGACAGGGGCGCGGGGTATAGCAATCAGCCCCAGCATTTT. Protein product: CASSQDRGAGYSNQPQHF.

There are a few counts of this clonotype. An end of the junction differs from the germline gene, which may be a read error. CDR3 amino acids: CSARVQDTKNSQYF. The DNA of the CDR3 is TGCAGTGCTAGAGTGCAGGATACCAAAAACAGTCAGTACTTC. The V gene is TRBV20-1, the J gene TRBJ2-4, with D uncertain. Germline assignment: CDR1 DFQATT and CDR2 SNEGSKA (reference sequence). The CDR3 loop spans 14 amino acids.

This clonotype has at least ten counts. This chain joins TRBV5-1 and TRBJ1-5; no clear D. The ends were cut back, 4 bases at V and 4 bases at J, with 21 bases in the middle. The germline gives CDR1 SGHRS, CDR2 YFSETQ. The CDR3 extends over 17 amino acids. The CDR3 DNA reads as TGCGCCAGCAGCCCGACTGCGGGAGGGATGGGAAATCAGCCCCAGCATTTT. This gives the protein CASSPTAGGMGNQPQHF.

This clonotype has at least ten counts. The V call is TRBV5-6, the J call TRBJ1-4, with D hard to call. Trimming took off 5 bases at V and 5 bases at J, with 13 bases between the two ends. This CDR3 spans 14 amino acids. The V gene's germline CDR1 is SGHDT and CDR2 YYEEEE. CDR3 protein: CASRPGIGNEKLFF. The CDR3 nucleotides are TGTGCCAGCAGACCGGGGATCGGAAATGAAAAACTGTTTTTT.

The CDR3 protein is CASSQDFPLFAGELFF. The CDR3 region has the DNA TGCGCCAGCAGCCAAGACTTCCCCCTATTCGCCGGGGAGCTGTTTTTT. J is TRBJ2-2 and V is TRBV4-3; D is unresolved. Trimming removed 0 bases from V and 6 bases from J, with 14 bases in between. Germline V gives CDR1 LGHNA, CDR2 YSLEER. The CDR3 runs 16 residues.

This clonotype showed up many times. CDR3 DNA: TGTGCCAGCAGTTACGGACGGAACACTGAAGCTTTCTTT. Translation: CASSYGRNTEAFF. V usage is TRBV6-5 and J usage is TRBJ1-1; D not certain. Germline CDR1 and CDR2: MNHEY and SVGAGI. The CDR3 is 13 residues long. V lost 2 bases and J lost 1, with 5 bases in between.

This clonotype was seen at least ten times. The rearrangement uses TRBV7-8 and TRBJ1-3; D is undetermined. Trimming took off 4 bases at V and 4 bases at J, with 8 bases between the two ends. Germline V CDR1 and CDR2: SGHVS, FQNEAQ. The CDR3 spans 13 residues. The CDR3 DNA is TGTGCCAGCAGCTCAAGTTGGGGAAACACCATATATTTT. This translates into CASSSSWGNTIYF.

This clonotype has a count of ten or more. J is TRBJ2-1 and V is TRBV5-8; 7 bases align to TRBD1. The CDR3 totals 15 residues. Germline-derived CDR1 and CDR2 are SGHTS and YDEGEE. Losses at the gene ends were 0 bases for V and 4 bases for J; bases not matched to a gene: 4. The CDR3 loop reads CASSLDRGRYNEQFF. For the CDR3, the DNA is TGTGCCAGCAGCTTGGACAGGGGTCGGTACAATGAGCAGTTCTTC.

Many counts were recorded for this clonotype. The chain couples TRBV18 to TRBJ2-1, with TRBD2 matching over 9 bases. The germline V gene has CDR1 KGHSH and CDR2 LQKENI. The CDR3 is made up of 15 amino acids. J gave up 4 bases and V 2 bases, and 3 bases lay outside the gene matches. The DNA of the CDR3 is TGTGCCAGCTCACCAGCGACTAGCGGTTACAATGAGCAGTTCTTC. This gives the protein CASSPATSGYNEQFF.

Many counts were recorded for this clonotype. The chain is built from TRBV6-2 or TRBV6-3 and TRBJ2-2; no clear D. The germline CDR1 and CDR2 sequences are MNHEY and SVGEGT. Trimming pared 4 bases from V and 4 bases from J, leaving 13 bases between. This CDR3 has 15 amino acids. The CDR3 is CASSSASAGTGELFF. CDR3 nucleotide sequence: TGTGCCAGCAGTTCAGCTTCGGCAGGCACCGGGGAGCTGTTTTTT.

In its sample, this clonotype was seen many times. V gene TRBV5-1 combines with J gene TRBJ2-1, with 7 bases lining up with TRBD1. Per germline, CDR1 SGHRS and CDR2 YFSETQ. The CDR3 covers 16 residues. V lost 0 bases, J lost 6 bases, and 9 bases stayed unmatched. CDR3 coding DNA: TGCGCCAGCAGCTTGGGCCGGGACAGACCCCTCAATGAGCAGTTCTTC. It yields the protein CASSLGRDRPLNEQFF.

This clonotype was counted at least ten times. The chain employs TRBV5-1 and TRBJ2-3, with a tentative D call TRBD1 (6 bases). This CDR3 comprises 15 residues. Deletions cut 0 bases from V and 4 bases from J, with 12 bases between. Germline assignment: CDR1 SGHRS and CDR2 YFSETQ. CDR3 sequence: CASSLDVGAADTQYF. DNA of the CDR3: TGCGCCAGCAGCTTGGATGTGGGGGCCGCAGATACGCAGTATTTT. The entire variable domain, with the rest obtained from reference TRBV5-1 and TRBJ2-3, is as follows: KAGVTQTPRYLIKTRGQQVTLSCSPISGHRSVSWYQQTPGQGLQFLFEYFSETQRNKGNFPGRFSGRQFSNSRSEMNVSTLELGDSALYLCASSLDVGAADTQYFGPGTRLTVL.

This clonotype has at least ten counts. The chain couples TRBV12-3 or TRBV12-4 to TRBJ2-1; D is possibly TRBD1 or TRBD2 (5 bases each). The germline V and J ends were trimmed by 6 bases and 3 bases, with 15 bases remaining between them. CDR3 size: 15 residues. The CDR3 loop reads CASRKAGTHYNEQFF. The CDR3 bases are TGTGCCAGCAGGAAGGCCGGGACGCACTACAATGAGCAGTTCTTC.

This clonotype was observed many times. The chain recombines TRBV28 with TRBJ2-5; 7 positions match TRBD2. Germline V lookup: CDR1 MDHEN, CDR2 SYDVKM. This CDR3 has 13 residues. The junction had 15 bases not matched to a gene; V was cut back by 10 bases and J by 10 bases. The DNA of the CDR3 is TGTGCCACCTGCAGCGGGACGGGAATGGTCCAGTACTTC. Translating it yields CATCSGTGMVQYF.

This clonotype was seen at least ten times. The CDR3 bases are TGCGCCAGCAGCTTAACTAGCGGGAGCTCCTACAATGAGCAGTTCTTC. This encodes CASSLTSGSSYNEQFF. The chain couples TRBV5-1 to TRBJ2-1; 11 bases fit TRBD2. The CDR3 consists of 16 residues. V shed 2 bases and J 0 bases; nucleotides not matched to a gene: 1. CDR1 is SGHRS, CDR2 YFSETQ, per germline. The full variable domain, its missing parts supplied by reference TRBV5-1 and TRBJ2-1, is KAGVTQTPRYLIKTRGQQVTLSCSPISGHRSVSWYQQTPGQGLQFLFEYFSETQRNKGNFPGRFSGRQFSNSRSEMNVSTLELGDSALYLCASSLTSGSSYNEQFFGPGTRLTVL.

This clonotype has ten or more counts. This chain joins TRBV5-1 and TRBJ2-2; the D gene is possibly TRBD1 (5 bases). The CDR3 has 15 amino acids. The ends were cut back, 0 bases at V and 1 base at J, with 7 bases in the middle. Per the germline V gene, CDR1 is SGHRS and CDR2 is YFSETQ. The CDR3 coding sequence is TGCGCCAGCAGCTTGGAAGGGGTGAACACCGGGGAGCTGTTTTTT. This sequence encodes CASSLEGVNTGELFF.

As for this clonotype: Since a much larger clone is just one base distant, this may be a read error. The chain has TRBV20-1 and TRBJ1-1; D uncertain. The V gene lost 3 bases and the J gene lost 4 bases, with 18 bases spanning the gap. The CDR3 has 15 residues. Germline assignment: CDR1 DFQATT and CDR2 SNEGSKA (reference sequence). CDR3 in DNA: TGCAGTGCTAGCTGGACGGCTACTGGGAGCACTGAAGCTTTCTTT. This translates into CSASWTATGSTEAFF.

This clonotype was counted many times. The chain couples TRBV10-1 to TRBJ2-6; no clear D gene. The CDR3 covers 15 residues. Trimming stripped 0 bases from V and 2 bases from J, with 5 bases between. CDR1 WNHNN and CDR2 SYGVQD come from the germline V gene (reference sequence). CDR3 protein: CASSESSTGANVLTF. CDR3 nucleotides: TGCGCCAGCAGTGAGTCGTCCACTGGGGCCAACGTCCTGACTTTC.

Ten or more counts support this clonotype. The chain uses TRBV20-1 and TRBJ2-1; the match to TRBD2 covers 9 bases. Germline assignment: CDR1 DFQATT and CDR2 SNEGSKA (reference sequence). The CDR3 runs to 16 residues. V dropped 1 base and J dropped 4; count of bases not matched to a gene: 8. As DNA, the CDR3 is TGCAGTGCTAGAGCGGGACTAGCCCAGGGATACAATGAGCAGTTCTTC. The encoded protein is CSARAGLAQGYNEQFF.

This clonotype came up many times. V usage is TRBV5-1 and J usage is TRBJ2-5; 11 bases map to TRBD2. Germline V gene lookup returns CDR1 SGHRS and CDR2 YFSETQ. With V trimmed by 7 bases and J by 3 bases, 11 bases remained unmatched. CDR3 length equals 16 residues. The CDR3 region is CASRELTSGTEETQYF. The CDR3 bases are TGCGCCAGCCGAGAATTGACTAGCGGGACAGAAGAGACCCAGTACTTC.

Many counts were recorded for this clonotype. This sequence joins TRBV5-1 and TRBJ2-7; D possibly corresponds to TRBD1 (9 bases). V was trimmed by 0 bases and J by 4 bases, leaving 20 bases between them. There are 17 residues in the CDR3. Germline CDR1 SGHRS, CDR2 YFSETQ. CDR3 DNA: TGCGCCAGCAGCTTGGGGCCCGGGACAGGGACTAGGTACGAGCAGTACTTC. Residues: CASSLGPGTGTRYEQYF. Full variable domain (missing parts from reference TRBV5-1 and TRBJ2-7): KAGVTQTPRYLIKTRGQQVTLSCSPISGHRSVSWYQQTPGQGLQFLFEYFSETQRNKGNFPGRFSGRQFSNSRSEMNVSTLELGDSALYLCASSLGPGTGTRYEQYFGPGTRLTVT.

This clonotype was counted many times. The chain combines TRBV18 with TRBJ2-5, with TRBD2 matching over 8 bases. Germline CDR1 is KGHSH and CDR2 is LQKENI. The CDR3 is made up of 15 amino acids. The ends lost 3 bases at V and 0 bases at J; junction bases unmatched: 3. The CDR3 coding sequence is TGTGCCAGCTCACCGGGGACTAGTAACCAAGAGACCCAGTACTTC. This translates into CASSPGTSNQETQYF.

At least ten counts were recorded for this clonotype. The chain couples TRBV10-3 to TRBJ2-1; a weak D match, TRBD2 (5 bases). CDR1 is ENHRY, CDR2 SYGVKD, per germline. V gave up 3 bases and J gave up 9 bases, with 12 bases separating them. The CDR3 contains 13 residues. The CDR3 here is CAISDNSRGEQFF. CDR3 sequence (DNA): TGTGCCATCAGTGATAATAGCCGGGGTGAGCAGTTCTTC.

This clonotype has ten or more counts. This chain connects TRBV6-5 to TRBJ2-6, with no clear D. Germline V gives CDR1 MNHEY, CDR2 SVGAGI. The CDR3 is made up of 17 amino acids. V lost 2 bases and J 0 bases, leaving 11 bases between the germline ends. CDR3 sequence: CASSYRPPGSGANVLTF. As DNA, the CDR3 is TGTGCCAGCAGTTACCGGCCCCCCGGCTCTGGGGCCAACGTCCTGACTTTC.

For this clonotype: This sequence may be a read error, since a much larger clone differs from it by one base. The rearrangement uses TRBV3-1 and TRBJ2-1; D might be TRBD1 (5 bases). This CDR3 region has 14 residues. Germline V gene lookup returns CDR1 LGHDT and CDR2 YNNKEL (reference sequence). Written as DNA, the CDR3 is TGTGCCAGCAGCCAAGATTGGCAGGACAATAAGCAGTTCTTC. It codes for CASSQDWQDNKQFF.

This clonotype was seen ten or more times. The rearrangement joins TRBV7-9 to TRBJ1-5; D is perhaps TRBD1 (6 bases). This CDR3 contains 18 residues. Germline CDR1 SEHNR, CDR2 FQNEAQ (reference sequence). V was cut by 1 base and J by 4 bases, with 20 bases left in between. The CDR3 spells CASSLGGGVQGLNQPQHF. The CDR3 region has the DNA TGTGCCAGCAGCTTAGGGGGGGGGGTGCAGGGGCTTAATCAGCCCCAGCATTTT.